These 23 T cell receptor beta chains were all obtained from the same sample, sequenced in a study of shared clonotypes between healthy human individuals. Naive CD8 cells lacked CD45RO and underwent positive selection for CCR7, leaving out terminally differentiated effector memory CD45RA+ cells. TCRdb's copy holds only in-frame clones and misses some; the assay was immunoSEQ multiplex PCR. The profile covers roughly 2,000,000 clones, with over 85% appearing a single time and over 1.5% taken by the ten largest. The sequenced material came from naive CD8+ T cells from PBMCs. The receptor set was obtained from a man in his late teens or twenties in good health. Some clones in this sample may be carry-over from other donors' samples.

A note on this clone: The same CDR3 also results from other DNA sequences found in this sample. The V and J genes are TRBV29-1 and TRBJ1-1; TRBD1 agrees at 9 bases. The trim removed 5 bases at V and 1 base at J, leaving 2 bases unmatched. Germline values: CDR1 SQVTM, CDR2 ANQGSEA. CDR3 length: 13 residues. The CDR3 region is CSVLDRGNTEAFF. In DNA, the CDR3 is TGCAGCGTTCTGGACAGGGGGAACACTGAAGCTTTCTTT.

V is TRBV20-1 and J is TRBJ2-7; TRBD2 might be the D (6 bases). The V end was cut by 4 bases, the J end by 5 bases, with 9 bases between. The germline V gene has CDR1 DFQATT and CDR2 SNEGSKA (reference sequence). This CDR3 has 11 residues. CDR3 protein: CSATREHEQYF. The CDR3 nucleotides read TGCAGTGCTACTCGGGAGCACGAGCAGTACTTC.

V and J are TRBV5-1 and TRBJ1-2; maybe TRBD1 (5 bases). The germline V and J ends were trimmed by 2 bases and 1 base, with 12 bases remaining between them. Germline CDR1 SGHRS, CDR2 YFSETQ. The CDR3 loop spans 15 amino acids. In DNA, the CDR3 is TGCGCCAGCAGCTTAAACAGGCCAGATAACTATGGCTACACCTTC. This gives the protein CASSLNRPDNYGYTF.

This clone is a singleton in its sample. This rearrangement joins TRBV27 to TRBJ2-1; D is unclear. From germline, CDR1 is MNHEY and CDR2 SMNVEV (reference sequence). The CDR3 consists of 16 residues. With 2 bases removed from V and 0 bases from J, the gap between germline ends came to 11 bases. The CDR3 nucleotides are TGTGCCAGCAGTTTAAAAAGTGGCTTCTCCTACAATGAGCAGTTCTTC. This sequence encodes CASSLKSGFSYNEQFF.

The genes are TRBV27 and TRBJ2-7; TRBD2 agrees at 8 bases. The germline CDR1 and CDR2 sequences are MNHEY and SMNVEV (reference sequence). The V and J ends lost 11 bases and 4 bases, in that order; junction bases with no gene match: 16. This CDR3 is built from 15 residues. This CDR3 reads CAAKEREGLIYEQYF. As DNA, the CDR3 is TGTGCCGCCAAAGAACGGGAGGGCCTGATTTACGAGCAGTACTTC.

Concerning this clone itself: Other DNA variants within this sample encode the same CDR3. J is TRBJ2-4 and V is TRBV27; TRBD1 agrees at 8 bases. The J segment lost 6 bases and the V segment lost 3 bases, leaving 1 base of the junction unmatched. CDR3 length: 13 amino acids. Germline CDR1 reads MNHEY; CDR2 reads SMNVEV (reference sequence). Written as DNA, the CDR3 is TGTGCCAGCAGTTTGACAGGGGTAAACATTCAGTACTTC. Residues: CASSLTGVNIQYF.

The rearrangement joins TRBV28 to TRBJ2-1; D is uncertain. V lost 5 bases, J lost 4 bases, and 6 bases lay in between. This CDR3 is 12 amino acids long. CDR1 and CDR2 (germline): MDHEN, SYDVKM. The chain's CDR3 is CASSIIYNEQFF. The CDR3 nucleotides read TGTGCCAGCAGTATAATATACAATGAGCAGTTCTTC.

This clone turned up a few times. The V call is TRBV30, the J call TRBJ1-1; D remains ambiguous. V was shortened by 4 bases and J by 0 bases, with 9 bases between the two germline ends. The CDR3 has 13 amino acids. Germline V gene lookup returns CDR1 GTSNPN and CDR2 SVGIG (reference sequence). CDR3 nucleotide sequence: TGTGCCTGGATCGACGTGGTGAACACTGAAGCTTTCTTT. It is translated as CAWIDVVNTEAFF.

The CDR3 DNA reads TGTGCCAGCAGTTTAGGGATGTCCGCTAATCAGCCCCAGCATTTT. Its protein product is CASSLGMSANQPQHF. The chain uses TRBV27 and TRBJ1-5, with D uncertain. The V gene's germline CDR1 is MNHEY and CDR2 SMNVEV (reference sequence). Between the trimmed V and J ends, which lost 2 bases and 4 bases, there was a span of 12 bases. The CDR3 totals 15 residues.

This clone has just a few counts. The sample carries other DNA sequences with the same CDR3. This chain connects TRBV5-4 to TRBJ1-1; D remains ambiguous. This CDR3 is 13 amino acids long. V was shortened by 1 base and J by 4 bases, with 8 bases between the two germline ends. Germline V lookup: CDR1 SGHNT, CDR2 YYREEE (reference sequence). The CDR3 nucleotides read TGTGCCAGCAGCTTGAATCGGGGCACTGAAGCTTTCTTT. It codes for CASSLNRGTEAFF.

The CDR3 sequence: CASSLTLPGKGAHRNEQFF. The CDR3 DNA reads as TGTGCCAGCAGCTTAACGTTACCCGGCAAGGGGGCGCATAGGAATGAGCAGTTCTTC. The chain joins TRBV7-3 to TRBJ2-1; 7 nucleotides agree with TRBD1. The CDR3 extends over 19 amino acids. Trimming cost V 0 bases and J 7 bases; bases outside gene matches: 18. The germline CDR1 and CDR2 sequences are SGHTA and FQGTGA.

CDR3 nucleotide sequence: TGTGCCAGCAGTTTGAGTTCCGGGGGGGCCACTGAAGCTTTCTTT. This encodes CASSLSSGGATEAFF. The V gene is TRBV27, the J gene TRBJ1-1, with D possibly TRBD1 on 6 matching bases. Trimming shortened V by 3 bases and J by 4 bases, and 15 bases separated the two germline ends. Per the germline V gene, CDR1 is MNHEY and CDR2 is SMNVEV (reference sequence). CDR3 length: 15 amino acids.

The V and J genes are TRBV7-2 and TRBJ2-5, with 14 nucleotides matching TRBD2. Germline assignment: CDR1 SGHTA and CDR2 FQGNSA. The V gene end was trimmed by 4 bases and the J gene end by 7 bases; junction bases not matched to a gene: 8. This CDR3 is 16 amino acids long. In DNA form, the CDR3 reads TGTGCCAGCAGCTCCCAGACTAGCGGGAGGGCCCCGACCCAGTACTTC. It codes for CASSSQTSGRAPTQYF. The whole variable domain, remainder taken from reference TRBV7-2 and TRBJ2-5, is GAGVSQSPSNKVTEKGKDVELRCDPISGHTALYWYRQSLGQGLEFLIYFQGNSAPDKSGLPSDRFSAERTGGSVSTLTIQRTQQEDSAVYLCASSSQTSGRAPTQYFGPGTRLLVL.

A single count supports this clone. V usage is TRBV4-3 and J usage is TRBJ2-7, with 11 bases fitting TRBD2. V was clipped by 3 bases and J by 2 bases; unmatched bases: 6. The length of the CDR3 is 16 residues. CDR1 and CDR2 from the germline V gene are LGHNA and YSLEER. CDR3 residues: CASSQAIAGGPYEQYF. CDR3 sequence (DNA): TGCGCCAGCAGCCAGGCTATAGCGGGAGGGCCCTACGAGCAGTACTTC.

The genes are TRBV4-1 and TRBJ2-1; 10 bases map to TRBD2. Germline trimming cut 1 base from V and 6 bases from J; bases unmatched to any gene: 3. From germline, CDR1 is MGHRA and CDR2 YSYEKL. The CDR3 extends over 15 amino acids. CDR3 residues: CASSQGAGGINEQFF. CDR3 sequence (DNA): TGCGCCAGCAGCCAAGGAGCGGGAGGGATCAATGAGCAGTTCTTC.

The J gene is TRBJ1-2, the V gene TRBV6-9, with D possibly TRBD1 on 5 matching bases. Trimming cost V 7 bases and J 7 bases, with 16 bases left between them. The CDR3 sequence is 13 residues long. Germline V CDR1 and CDR2: MNHGY, SVAAGI. The CDR3 region is CASIAGGSGGYTF. The CDR3 bases are TGTGCCAGCATCGCGGGGGGGTCTGGTGGCTACACCTTC.

The gene calls are TRBV4-3 and TRBJ1-1, with TRBD1 identical over 7 bases. This CDR3 region has 17 residues. Germline V gives CDR1 LGHNA, CDR2 YSLEER. V trimming: 0 bases; J trimming: 0 bases; junction bases outside the gene matches: 7. The CDR3 here is CASSQDWAGGLNTEAFF. CDR3 nucleotides: TGCGCCAGCAGCCAAGATTGGGCAGGGGGTCTGAACACTGAAGCTTTCTTT.

The gene calls are TRBV27 and TRBJ2-1, with 8 bases that match TRBD2. The V and J ends lost 5 bases and 14 bases, in that order; junction bases with no gene match: 5. Germline V gene data show CDR1 as MNHEY and CDR2 as SMNVEV (reference sequence). The CDR3 extends over 11 amino acids. The CDR3 DNA is TGTGCCAGCAGTGAGGGGACTAGTGAGTTCTTC. This gives the protein CASSEGTSEFF.

This chain links TRBV27 with TRBJ2-1; possible D gene TRBD2, 6 bases. Looked up from germline, CDR1 is MNHEY and CDR2 is SMNVEV (reference sequence). The germline V and J ends were trimmed by 5 bases and 5 bases, with 19 bases remaining between them. This CDR3 has 16 residues. The CDR3, as DNA: TGTGCCAGCAGTGGGCGAGACAGCGGGCTTAACAATGAGCAGTTCTTC. The encoded protein is CASSGRDSGLNNEQFF.

CDR3 sequence: CASSISVLSDGIYEQYF. The CDR3 DNA sequence: TGTGCCAGTAGTATATCGGTTCTGTCGGACGGAATCTACGAGCAGTACTTC. This chain connects TRBV19 to TRBJ2-7; D is unclear. Germline V gene sequence: CDR1 LNHDA, CDR2 SQIVND (reference sequence). Trimming cost V 2 bases and J 3 bases, with 20 bases left between them. CDR3 size: 17 residues. The full variable domain, rest sourced from reference TRBV19 and TRBJ2-7, is DGGITQSPKYLFRKEGQNVTLSCEQNLNHDAMYWYRQDPGQGLRLIYYSQIVNDFQKGDIAEGYSVSREKKESFPLTVTSAQKNPTAFYLCASSISVLSDGIYEQYFGPGTRLTVT.

The rearrangement joins TRBV30 to TRBJ2-7; TRBD1 agrees at 7 bases. The ends lost 4 bases at V and 3 bases at J; junction bases unmatched: 3. The CDR3 is 12 amino acids. Per germline, CDR1 GTSNPN and CDR2 SVGIG (reference sequence). As DNA, the CDR3 is TGTGCCTGGAATCCAGGGGGCTACGAGCAGTACTTC. Protein sequence: CAWNPGGYEQYF.

The chain uses TRBV27 and TRBJ1-1; TRBD1 is a possible D gene (5 bases). CDR1 is MNHEY and CDR2 is SMNVEV in the germline V gene (reference sequence). V was pared by 0 bases and J by 8 bases, with 10 bases between. The CDR3 spans 13 residues. The CDR3 nucleotides read TGTGCCAGCAGTTTATCGAGGAGACAGGAAGCTTTCTTT. This translates into CASSLSRRQEAFF.

V and J are TRBV6-6 and TRBJ1-1, with a weak D call TRBD1 (6 bases). The CDR3 extends over 15 amino acids. V lost 6 bases and J lost 2, with 16 bases in between. The V gene's germline CDR1 is MNHNY and CDR2 SVGAGI (reference sequence). The CDR3 reads CASREPWTDNTEAFF. Here the CDR3 DNA reads TGTGCCAGCAGAGAGCCGTGGACAGACAACACTGAAGCTTTCTTT.